The T cell receptor (beta chain) described here comes from a study of read filtering for tumor transcriptome and immune sequencing. For the study at large: Revised staging placed eight or nine patients in R-ISS I, approximately 16 in II, six or seven in III.

This clonotype came up many times. The library was built from around 380 ng RNA with molecular barcoded adaptors for alpha/delta and beta/gamma chains. From the reads, TCRdb called clonotypes with MiXCR, one entry per CDR3 protein. Among about 130,000 distinct CDR3 sequences listed, roughly 13% were seen once. V was pared by 5 bases and J by 4 bases, with 6 bases of the junction left unmatched. Germline CDR1 reads DFQATT; CDR2 reads SNEGSKA (reference sequence). This CDR3 spans 14 amino acids. Material for sequencing was a population of CD138-negative cells sorted from bone marrow. The origin of this receptor is a donor at least 40 years old with multiple myeloma. The rearrangement links TRBV20-1 to TRBJ2-2; 8 bases align to TRBD2. Written as DNA, the CDR3 is TGCAGTGCTGGGGAAACTAGCGGCACCGGGGAGCTGTTTTTT. Translated, it gives CSAGETSGTGELFF.